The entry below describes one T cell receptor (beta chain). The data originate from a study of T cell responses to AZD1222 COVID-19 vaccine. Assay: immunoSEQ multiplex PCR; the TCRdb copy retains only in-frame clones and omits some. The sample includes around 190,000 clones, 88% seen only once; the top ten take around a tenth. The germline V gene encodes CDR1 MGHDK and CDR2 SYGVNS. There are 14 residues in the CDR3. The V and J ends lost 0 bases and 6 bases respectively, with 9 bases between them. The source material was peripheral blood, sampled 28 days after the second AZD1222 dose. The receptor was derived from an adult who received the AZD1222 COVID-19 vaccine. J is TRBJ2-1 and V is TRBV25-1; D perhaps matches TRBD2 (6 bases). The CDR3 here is CASSEYGGVNEQFF. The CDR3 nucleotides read TGTGCCAGCAGTGAATATGGAGGGGTCAATGAGCAGTTCTTC.